Reported below is one TCR beta chain. Its target is unknown. Here immunoSEQ multiplex PCR was the method, and the copy in TCRdb shows in-frame clones only, minus some. The sample shows 150,000 or so clones, roughly 90% of them seen only once. These data come from a study of radiation and T cells in renal cell carcinoma. The study's findings and limits: In blood, top tumor clones expanded by 2 weeks, shrinking by 4.

The germline V gene has CDR1 GTSNPN and CDR2 SVGIG (reference sequence). The V segment lost 0 bases and the J segment 5 bases; nucleotides outside the gene matches: 12. CDR3 length equals 17 residues. Specified time point: baseline pretreatment blood. Stated treatment: 15 Gy SBRT to primary tumor, nephrectomy 4 weeks later. Radiation-treated patients gave blood at baseline, week 2 and week 4. This renal cell carcinoma was of the clear cell type. This TCR was recovered from a woman in her seventies with renal cell carcinoma. The material was blood, obtained from a patient whose treatment included radiotherapy and nephrectomy. The genes are TRBV30 and TRBJ1-5, with 8 bases aligning to TRBD1. The CDR3 nucleotides are TGTGCCTGGAGTGTAAGTGGGACAGGTCTGAAACATCAGCCCCAGCATTTT. Residues: CAWSVSGTGLKHQPQHF.